Below, 29 T cell receptor beta chains from the same sample are listed, as sequenced in a study of T cell responses to AZD1222 COVID-19 vaccine. The data were produced by immunoSEQ multiplex PCR, yet TCRdb's version contains in-frame clones alone and is incomplete. In the table there are around 120,000 clones, about 88% of which are singletons. The sequencing used peripheral blood, collected on day 0 of AZD1222 vaccination. The receptors were gathered from an adult in good health.

This chain connects TRBV7-2 to TRBJ2-1; 7 nucleotides align to TRBD2. The CDR3 is made up of 15 amino acids. The germline V gene has CDR1 SGHTA and CDR2 FQGNSA. V lost 3 bases and J lost 2; bases outside the gene matches: 4. The CDR3 DNA is TGTGCCAGCAGCTTCACGGCGGGAGCCTACAATGAGCAGTTCTTC. Amino acid sequence: CASSFTAGAYNEQFF.

The table lists this clone with a few counts. The chain is built from TRBV7-9 and TRBJ1-2; no firm D call. V was pared by 1 base and J by 8 bases, with 14 bases between. Germline values: CDR1 SEHNR, CDR2 FQNEAQ (reference sequence). CDR3 length: 14 residues. DNA of the CDR3: TGTGCCAGCAGCTTAGAAGTTAGTCCGGGGGGCTACACCTTC. Translated, it gives CASSLEVSPGGYTF. The full variable domain, completed using reference TRBV7-9 and TRBJ1-2, is DTGVSQNPRHKITKRGQNVTFRCDPISEHNRLYWYRQTLGQGPEFLTYFQNEAQLEKSRLLSDRFSAERPKGSFSTLEIQRTEQGDSAMYLCASSLEVSPGGYTFGSGTRLTVV.

The rearrangement joins TRBV30 to TRBJ2-4; D is possibly TRBD1 or TRBD2 (5 bases each). This CDR3 is built from 16 residues. Trimming took 2 bases from V and 0 from J, leaving 14 bases between them. Germline V gene lookup returns CDR1 GTSNPN and CDR2 SVGIG (reference sequence). The CDR3: CAWSRFRGLAKNIQYF. Written as DNA, the CDR3 is TGTGCCTGGAGTCGATTCCGGGGCCTAGCCAAAAACATTCAGTACTTC.

The V call is TRBV28, the J call TRBJ1-2, with a tentative D call TRBD1 (6 bases). In germline, CDR1 is MDHEN, CDR2 SYDVKM. The germline V and J ends were trimmed by 7 bases and 4 bases, with 19 bases remaining between them. The CDR3 extends over 15 amino acids. CDR3 bases: TGTGCCAGCACCCTGGGGGGGCAGGGATCCTATGGCTACACCTTC. Translating it yields CASTLGGQGSYGYTF.

This sequence joins TRBV19 and TRBJ2-7; the D gene could be TRBD1 or TRBD2 (6 bases each). This CDR3 is 14 amino acids long. Germline-derived CDR1 and CDR2 are LNHDA and SQIVND (reference sequence). Trimming pared 11 bases from V and 0 bases from J, leaving 17 bases between. The CDR3 protein is CAAGRGGNSYEQYF. Here the CDR3 DNA reads TGTGCCGCTGGAAGAGGGGGGAACTCCTACGAGCAGTACTTC.

V and J are TRBV7-2 and TRBJ2-7; D gene unclear. The V gene's germline CDR1 is SGHTA and CDR2 FQGNSA. The germline V and J ends were trimmed by 1 base and 6 bases, with 16 bases remaining between them. This CDR3 is 15 amino acids long. The CDR3 is CASSLVFDLGFEQYF. CDR3 bases: TGTGCCAGCAGCTTAGTATTTGACCTGGGGTTCGAGCAGTACTTC.

This chain connects TRBV7-2 to TRBJ2-7; 9 bases map to TRBD2. V trimming: 4 bases; J trimming: 0 bases; junction bases outside the gene matches: 4. CDR3 length: 15 amino acids. Germline CDR1 reads SGHTA; CDR2 reads FQGNSA. The CDR3 spells CASSSRLAVSYEQYF. The CDR3 DNA follows: TGTGCCAGCAGCTCAAGACTAGCGGTCTCCTACGAGCAGTACTTC.

For this clone: Mismatch with germline at one junction end may stem from a read error. V is TRBV5-6 and J is TRBJ2-7; 11 bases fit TRBD2. The CDR3 totals 13 residues. Germline V gives CDR1 SGHDT, CDR2 YYEEEE. The CDR3 bases are TGTGCCAGCAGCTCTCGGATGGGGACTAGCGGCGTCTTC. This gives the protein CASSSRMGTSGVF.

The chain joins TRBV7-3 to TRBJ1-1; no reliable D call. V shed 4 bases and J shed 0 bases, with 6 bases lying between them. Germline CDR1 and CDR2: SGHTA and FQGTGA. The CDR3 is 13 residues long. The CDR3 DNA is TGTGCCAGCAGCTGGGCATTGAACACTGAAGCTTTCTTT. Translating it yields CASSWALNTEAFF.

The V gene is TRBV6-5, the J gene TRBJ2-5; 8 nucleotides agree with TRBD1. There are 15 residues in the CDR3. Per the germline V gene, CDR1 is MNHEY and CDR2 is SVGAGI. J was trimmed by 7 bases and V by 6 bases; bases with no gene match: 13. Here the CDR3 reads CASRATRQGMGTQYF. For the CDR3, the DNA is TGTGCCAGCAGGGCAACCCGACAGGGGATGGGGACCCAGTACTTC.

The rearrangement uses TRBV25-1 and TRBJ2-7, with 10 positions matching TRBD2. V dropped 4 bases and J dropped 5; count of bases not matched to a gene: 8. Germline-derived CDR1 and CDR2 are MGHDK and SYGVNS. The CDR3 is 15 amino acids. The CDR3 spells CASSGTSGPPDEQYF. CDR3 DNA: TGTGCCAGCAGTGGGACTAGCGGACCTCCCGACGAGCAGTACTTC.

The chain is built from TRBV13 and TRBJ2-3, with D tentatively TRBD1 or TRBD2 (5 bases each). The CDR3 runs 14 residues. The ends were cut back, 5 bases at V and 3 bases at J, with 12 bases in the middle. CDR1 is PRHDT, CDR2 FYEKMQ, per germline (reference sequence). This CDR3 reads CASSPHGGTDTQYF. The CDR3 bases are TGTGCCAGCAGCCCTCATGGGGGAACAGATACGCAGTATTTT.

J is TRBJ2-2 and V is TRBV18; D not resolved. The CDR3 totals 14 residues. V was clipped by 3 bases and J by 4 bases, with 9 bases between them. CDR1 and CDR2 (germline): KGHSH, LQKENI. CDR3 sequence (DNA): TGTGCCAGCTCACCTAGACAAACCACCGGGGAGCTGTTTTTT. It translates to CASSPRQTTGELFF.

This rearrangement joins TRBV28 to TRBJ2-7, with D tentatively TRBD2 (6 bases). Germline-derived CDR1 and CDR2 are MDHEN and SYDVKM. Trimming removed 2 bases from V and 2 bases from J, with 10 bases in between. CDR3 length: 14 amino acids. CDR3 nucleotides: TGTGCCAGCAGTTTAGTAGCGGAGACCTACGAGCAGTACTTC. Translated: CASSLVAETYEQYF.

This rearrangement joins TRBV7-9 to TRBJ2-7; unclear D gene. Germline V gene lookup returns CDR1 SEHNR and CDR2 FQNEAQ (reference sequence). The V end lost 2 bases, the J end lost 3 bases, and 5 bases lay between the germline ends. The CDR3 is made up of 12 amino acids. The DNA for the CDR3 is TGTGCCAGCAGCTTAACAAGCTACGAGCAGTACTTC. Translated: CASSLTSYEQYF.

The V call is TRBV4-1, the J call TRBJ2-2, with D perhaps assigned TRBD1 or TRBD2 (6 bases each). Trimming left V 1 base short and J 5 bases short, with 11 bases between. The CDR3 loop spans 15 amino acids. Germline-derived CDR1 and CDR2 are MGHRA and YSYEKL. CDR3 residues: CASSQAGGRTGELFF. In nucleotides, the CDR3 is TGCGCCAGCAGCCAAGCTGGGGGGCGAACCGGGGAGCTGTTTTTT.

This chain links TRBV9 with TRBJ1-1, with 7 bases fitting TRBD1. The CDR3 extends over 16 amino acids. From germline, CDR1 is SGDLS and CDR2 YYNGEE. V gave up 1 base and J gave up 9 bases; unmatched junction bases: 15. CDR3 sequence (DNA): TGTGCCAGCAGCGTAATTCCGAAAGGGGGCGCAGTCCAAGCTTTCTTT. Its translation: CASSVIPKGGAVQAFF.

CDR3 coding DNA: TGTGCCAGCATCCGCCGAGACAGGCTCCCGGCCCCATCGCGTGAGCAGTTCTTC. This encodes CASIRRDRLPAPSREQFF. This chain links TRBV21-1 with TRBJ2-1; the table's D call, TRBD1, has no DNA check behind it. TRBV21-1 is shown as a pseudogene. CDR3 length: 18 amino acids.

The J gene is TRBJ1-6, the V gene TRBV5-1; possible D gene TRBD1, 6 bases. Trimming took off 4 bases at V and 6 bases at J, with 20 bases between the two ends. The CDR3 has 17 residues. Germline V CDR1 and CDR2: SGHRS, YFSETQ. Here the CDR3 DNA reads TGCGCCAGCAGCAATATAGAGAAAGGGGGAAGTAATTCACCCCTCCACTTT. Its translation: CASSNIEKGGSNSPLHF.

The genes are TRBV12-2 and TRBJ2-7; the table's D call TRBD1 went unverified against the DNA. TRBV12-2 is classified as a pseudogene. There are 14 residues in the CDR3. The CDR3: CAKARGRVVSEQYF. The DNA of the CDR3 is TGTGCAAAAGCCAGGGGTCGGGTAGTAAGCGAGCAGTACTTC.

This chain joins TRBV19 and TRBJ2-4; 8 bases are shared with TRBD1. The CDR3 is 13 amino acids. Germline V gives CDR1 LNHDA, CDR2 SQIVND (reference sequence). Trimming took 6 bases from V and 6 from J; bases not matched to a gene: 4. CDR3 bases: TGTGCCAGTAGAGTGACAGGGGTAAACATTCAGTACTTC. It translates to CASRVTGVNIQYF.

This rearrangement joins TRBV7-9 to TRBJ2-7; D may be TRBD1 or TRBD2 (5 bases each). V lost 10 bases, J lost 6 bases, and 22 bases lay in between. Germline values: CDR1 SEHNR, CDR2 FQNEAQ (reference sequence). This CDR3 has 14 residues. CDR3 in DNA: TGTGCCACCGAGGCCAGCCCGGTTGGGGGCGAGCAGTACTTC. It is translated as CATEASPVGGEQYF.

V usage is TRBV7-2 and J usage is TRBJ2-1, with D tentatively TRBD1 or TRBD2 (5 bases each). CDR3 length equals 16 residues. V was cut by 5 bases and J by 9 bases, with 23 bases left in between. Per germline, CDR1 SGHTA and CDR2 FQGNSA. CDR3 in DNA: TGTGCCAGCAGCAGCGCGAGGGCAGGGTTTTTCGGTGAGCAGTTCTTC. Its protein is CASSSARAGFFGEQFF.

This clone appeared a single time. The CDR3 region has the DNA TGTGCCAGCAGCGTAGACGACAGGGGGCCGGATACGCAGTATTTT. Its translation is CASSVDDRGPDTQYF. The J gene is TRBJ2-3, the V gene TRBV9, with 10 nucleotides matching TRBD1. The CDR3 totals 15 residues. Unmatched junction bases numbered 4, after V lost 0 bases and J lost 6 bases. Per germline, CDR1 SGDLS and CDR2 YYNGEE.

The J gene is TRBJ1-6, the V gene TRBV27, with D unresolved. V lost 2 bases and J lost 5, with 19 bases in between. Germline assignment: CDR1 MNHEY and CDR2 SMNVEV (reference sequence). The CDR3 loop spans 18 amino acids. CDR3 residues: CASSLDSDGTWDNSPLHF. The CDR3 DNA reads as TGTGCCAGCAGTTTAGACTCGGACGGTACATGGGATAATTCACCCCTCCACTTT.

The rearrangement uses TRBV4-1 and TRBJ2-1; 9 positions agree with TRBD1. The CDR3 runs 15 residues. Per the germline V gene, CDR1 is MGHRA and CDR2 is YSYEKL. Trimming at V came to 4 bases and at J to 5 bases, leaving 6 bases not matched to a gene. Written as DNA, the CDR3 is TGCGCCAGCAGCCTACTGACAGGGGGGGACAATGAGCAGTTCTTC. Protein sequence: CASSLLTGGDNEQFF.

The genes are TRBV5-1 and TRBJ2-5; tentatively, D is TRBD2 (6 bases). The germline V gene has CDR1 SGHRS and CDR2 YFSETQ. The CDR3 has 17 residues. V shed 4 bases and J shed 5 bases, with 24 bases lying between them. The CDR3 region has the DNA TGCGCCAGCAGCCCCCGAACCGGGAGCCAAATCGGGGAGACCCAGTACTTC. Its protein product is CASSPRTGSQIGETQYF.

The gene calls are TRBV30 and TRBJ1-1; D perhaps matches TRBD1 (6 bases). Germline lookup yields CDR1 GTSNPN and CDR2 SVGIG (reference sequence). This CDR3 has 12 residues. Trimming left V 2 bases short and J 13 bases short, with 17 bases between. The CDR3 bases are TGTGCCTGGAGTCCCAACAGGGTTCTCGTTTTCTTT. Its translation is CAWSPNRVLVFF.

The chain combines TRBV5-1 with TRBJ1-6; D is unclear. The V end was cut by 3 bases, the J end by 0 bases, with 19 bases between. Germline values: CDR1 SGHRS, CDR2 YFSETQ. The CDR3 contains 19 residues. CDR3 amino acids: CASSSIPQGVGSYNSPLHF. DNA of the CDR3: TGCGCCAGCAGCTCAATACCCCAAGGAGTCGGCTCCTATAATTCACCCCTCCACTTT.